The clone carrying this T cell receptor (beta chain) has a count of ten or more. What it binds is not known. Genomic DNA, serving as template, underwent TCR beta VDJ and CDR3 profiling. TCRdb passed the reads through MiXCR, listing each CDR3 protein once. Counted here are about 120,000 distinct CDR3 sequences, almost 40% occurring once; the ten biggest clones make up 2.6%. Patients selected for sequencing had displayed CD8+CD57+ cell expansion by flow cytometry. Severe acquired aplastic anemia was present in all patients. Prior therapy had not been administered to any patient at the time of blood sampling. This entry comes from a study of CD8+CD57+ T cells in acquired aplastic anemia. Study details: Sorted CD4+ and CD8+ cells gave an average of roughly 3.2 ug of DNA. General study results and limits: There were 25 to 35 CD8+ CDR3 sequences that occurred in both patients and controls.

V shed 2 bases and J shed 0 bases, with 20 bases lying between them. Germline V gene data show CDR1 as LNHDA and CDR2 as SQIVND (reference sequence). The CDR3 consists of 19 residues. The TCR sequence derives from a human donor with aplastic anemia. The sample comprised sorted CD4+, CD8+, or CD8+CD57+ T cells (not recorded which) from PBMCs. The V call is TRBV19, the J call TRBJ1-5, with D hard to call. CDR3 in amino acids: CASSIYPPLGRNSNQPQHF. In nucleotides, the CDR3 is TGTGCCAGTAGTATATATCCCCCCCTCGGACGGAATAGCAATCAGCCCCAGCATTTT. The whole variable domain, remainder taken from reference TRBV19 and TRBJ1-5, is DGGITQSPKYLFRKEGQNVTLSCEQNLNHDAMYWYRQDPGQGLRLIYYSQIVNDFQKGDIAEGYSVSREKKESFPLTVTSAQKNPTAFYLCASSIYPPLGRNSNQPQHFGDGTRLSIL.